The 11 T cell receptor beta chains given below trace back to one sample, sequenced in a study of CD8 T cells in Susac syndrome. An input of roughly 0.5 to 1 ug of RNA was subjected to reverse transcription using random hexamers. TCRdb re-called the immunoSEQ multiplex PCR reads through MiXCR, storing one row per CDR3 protein. The sample carries about 120,000 distinct CDR3 sequences, over 90% recorded once. The specimen was CD4+ T cells from PBMCs. All receptors come from a human donor in good health.

The rearrangement joins TRBV29-1 to TRBJ2-1; D is possibly TRBD2 (7 bases). The CDR3 runs to 14 residues. Germline loops: CDR1 SQVTM, CDR2 ANQGSEA. Deletions cut 7 bases from V and 7 bases from J, with 20 bases between. The CDR3 DNA reads TGCAGCGCCAACCTGGGGGGGCCGTGGAATGAGCAGTTCTTC. Translated, it gives CSANLGGPWNEQFF.

The chain joins TRBV7-3 to TRBJ2-1, with 11 nucleotides matching TRBD1. The ends lost 3 bases at V and 9 bases at J; junction bases unmatched: 1. Germline V gene data show CDR1 as SGHTA and CDR2 as FQGTGA. The CDR3 has 13 residues. Written as DNA, the CDR3 is TGTGCCAGCAGCTTGGGGACAGGGGGTGAGCAGTTCTTC. It encodes CASSLGTGGEQFF.

CDR3 loop: CASSMSQVYNEQFF. CDR3 nucleotide sequence: TGTGCCAGTAGTATGAGCCAGGTCTACAATGAGCAGTTCTTC. The J gene is TRBJ2-1, the V gene TRBV19; D gene ambiguous. V was clipped by 3 bases and J by 3 bases, with 9 bases between them. Germline V gene data show CDR1 as LNHDA and CDR2 as SQIVND (reference sequence). The CDR3 has 14 residues.

The chain has TRBV10-3 and TRBJ1-3; D is uncertain. Looked up from germline, CDR1 is ENHRY and CDR2 is SYGVKD. Between the trimmed V and J ends, which lost 11 bases and 3 bases, there was a span of 8 bases. The CDR3 runs 11 residues. CDR3 loop: CAAIIGNTIYF. The CDR3 nucleotides are TGTGCCGCCATCATTGGAAACACCATATATTTT.

The chain has TRBV20-1 and TRBJ2-3, with 8 bases that match TRBD2. Germline V gene sequence: CDR1 DFQATT, CDR2 SNEGSKA (reference sequence). V lost 3 bases to trimming and J lost 7 bases; unmatched junction nucleotides: 3. This CDR3 spans 12 amino acids. The CDR3 DNA is TGCAGTGCTAGCGGGAGGGTAAATACGCAGTATTTT. Protein: CSASGRVNTQYF.

The chain's CDR3 is CATSDFTGQGINEQFF. For the CDR3, the DNA is TGTGCCACCAGTGATTTCACGGGACAGGGGATCAATGAGCAGTTCTTC. J is TRBJ2-1 and V is TRBV24-1, with 10 bases identical to TRBD1. Trimming cost V 1 base and J 6 bases; bases outside gene matches: 5. The germline V gene encodes CDR1 KGHDR and CDR2 SFDVKD. This CDR3 region has 16 residues.

The chain joins TRBV14 to TRBJ2-7; no definite D call. V lost 3 bases and J 3 bases, leaving 15 bases between the germline ends. The germline V gene encodes CDR1 SGHDN and CDR2 FVKESK. The CDR3 runs 15 residues. DNA of the CDR3: TGTGCCAGCAGCCAGGGAATAAGGGCTTACTACGAGCAGTACTTC. This encodes CASSQGIRAYYEQYF.

The chain uses TRBV10-3 and TRBJ2-7; weak D call: TRBD1 (5 bases). The CDR3 loop spans 12 amino acids. The germline V gene has CDR1 ENHRY and CDR2 SYGVKD. V lost 5 bases to trimming and J lost 3 bases, with 8 bases between them. In DNA, the CDR3 is TGTGCCATCAGTTCCGACAGCTACGAGCAGTACTTC. Protein product: CAISSDSYEQYF.

The chain carries TRBV12-5 and TRBJ1-5, with 8 nucleotides matching TRBD1. The ends lost 6 bases at V and 6 bases at J; junction bases unmatched: 10. Germline V CDR1 and CDR2: LGHNT, FRNRAP. The CDR3 has 15 amino acids. CDR3: CASGMAGGLFQPQHF. The DNA of the CDR3 is TGTGCTAGTGGCATGGCAGGGGGCCTTTTTCAGCCCCAGCATTTT.

The V and J genes are TRBV19 and TRBJ1-1; no clear D gene. Trimming pared 6 bases from V and 1 base from J, leaving 9 bases between. Per germline, CDR1 LNHDA and CDR2 SQIVND (reference sequence). The CDR3 is 13 amino acids. As DNA, the CDR3 is TGTGCCAGTAGACCGGACGGGAACACTGAAGCTTTCTTT. Translated, it gives CASRPDGNTEAFF.

The chain carries TRBV6-2 or TRBV6-3 and TRBJ2-4; D uncertain. The CDR3 loop spans 13 amino acids. V was cut by 5 bases and J by 4 bases, with 9 bases left in between. Germline loops: CDR1 MNHEY, CDR2 SVGEGT. CDR3 sequence: CASSREAKNIQYF. CDR3 coding DNA: TGTGCCAGCAGTAGAGAAGCGAAAAACATTCAGTACTTC.